Below, 6 T cell receptor beta chains from the same sample are listed, as sequenced in a study of cytomegalovirus exposure and HLA in healthy donors. PCR involved 60 Vbeta and 13 Jbeta primers. The data were produced by immunoSEQ multiplex PCR, yet TCRdb's version contains in-frame clones alone and is incomplete. The sample includes approximately 130,000 clones, around 86% seen only once; the top ten take about 0.74%. Sequenced input: PBMCs. These receptors were collected from a young man in good health and CMV-seronegative.

The rearrangement uses TRBV6-1 and TRBJ1-1; no clear D gene. CDR3 length: 14 amino acids. Germline V gives CDR1 MNHNS, CDR2 SASEGT. V lost 1 base, J lost 2 bases, and 8 bases lay in between. CDR3 loop: CASSEGARNTEAFF. The CDR3 DNA follows: TGTGCCAGCAGTGAAGGGGCGCGTAACACTGAAGCTTTCTTT.

This clone was counted once. The chain combines TRBV27 with TRBJ2-5; TRBD2 aligns across 9 bases. CDR1 is MNHEY and CDR2 is SMNVEV in the germline V gene (reference sequence). The CDR3 has 16 amino acids. V dropped 9 bases and J dropped 2; count of bases not matched to a gene: 13. The CDR3 DNA is TGTGCCAGTTGCGCCCTAGCGGGGATCCTTCAAGAGACCCAGTACTTC. Translating it yields CASCALAGILQETQYF.

This clone was seen only a few times. In DNA form, the CDR3 reads TGTGCCAGCAGTGACAGGGGACTAGAAAAACTGTTTTTT. Translation: CASSDRGLEKLFF. The chain has TRBV6-1 and TRBJ1-4, with D perhaps matching TRBD1 (6 bases). This CDR3 contains 13 residues. Trimming shortened V by 3 bases and J by 8 bases, and 10 bases separated the two germline ends. From germline, CDR1 is MNHNS and CDR2 SASEGT.

This clone was seen a single time. The chain uses TRBV6-4 and TRBJ2-2; D is ambiguous. This CDR3 contains 13 residues. Looked up from germline, CDR1 is MRHNA and CDR2 is SNTAGT. V was clipped by 6 bases and J by 6 bases, with 11 bases between them. The CDR3 nucleotides are TGTGCCAGCAGGAATCTGGGCTCCGGGGAGCTGTTTTTT. Encoded protein: CASRNLGSGELFF.

This rearrangement joins TRBV9 to TRBJ1-2; 7 bases are shared with TRBD1. With V trimmed by 4 bases and J by 0 bases, 6 bases remained unmatched. Germline CDR1 is SGDLS and CDR2 is YYNGEE. This CDR3 has 15 residues. The CDR3 loop is CASSSTGTANYGYTF. For the CDR3, the DNA is TGTGCCAGCAGCTCTACCGGGACAGCTAACTATGGCTACACCTTC.

V is TRBV9 and J is TRBJ2-1, with 10 positions matching TRBD2. Germline values: CDR1 SGDLS, CDR2 YYNGEE. The CDR3 is made up of 16 amino acids. Germline trimming cut 0 bases from V and 6 bases from J; bases unmatched to any gene: 6. This CDR3 is CASSVGGLASLNEQFF. CDR3 coding DNA: TGTGCCAGCAGCGTAGGGGGACTAGCGTCTCTCAATGAGCAGTTCTTC. Looking up the rest from reference TRBV9 and TRBJ2-1 gives the full variable domain: DSGVTQTPKHLITATGQRVTLRCSPRSGDLSVYWYQQSLDQGLQFLIQYYNGEERAKGNILERFSAQQFPDLHSELNLSSLELGDSALYFCASSVGGLASLNEQFFGPGTRLTVL.